Below, 9 T cell receptor beta chains from the same sample are listed, as sequenced in a study of control samples from healthy donors and cancer patients. Using immunoSEQ multiplex PCR, the repertoire was profiled, and TCRdb retains in-frame clones only, with some absent. The sample has some 120,000 clones, around 86% seen once; the top ten hold around 8.7%. The sample taken for sequencing was blood. The receptors were gathered from a man in his forties or fifties in good health.

This clone was recorded once. V and J are TRBV5-1 and TRBJ1-2, with a weak D call TRBD1 (5 bases). The CDR3 is 14 residues long. Trimming pared 2 bases from V and 1 base from J, leaving 9 bases between. Germline assignment: CDR1 SGHRS and CDR2 YFSETQ. The CDR3, as DNA: TGCGCCAGCAGCTTTTCGACAGTTAACTATGGCTACACCTTC. Encoded protein: CASSFSTVNYGYTF.

The rearrangement uses TRBV18 and TRBJ2-2; D is ambiguous. V dropped 4 bases and J dropped 4 bases, with 16 bases sitting between them. Germline loops: CDR1 KGHSH, CDR2 LQKENI. This CDR3 spans 16 amino acids. The CDR3 reads CASSRTADPATGELFF. DNA of the CDR3: TGTGCCAGCTCACGTACCGCGGACCCTGCCACCGGGGAGCTGTTTTTT.

This sequence joins TRBV11-3 and TRBJ2-5, with 7 nucleotides matching TRBD2. The V segment lost 8 bases and the J segment 6 bases; nucleotides outside the gene matches: 15. This CDR3 spans 15 amino acids. Looked up from germline, CDR1 is SGHNT and CDR2 is YENEEA. The CDR3 sequence is CASRRDRWEGKTQYF. The CDR3 coding sequence is TGTGCCAGCCGCCGGGATCGATGGGAGGGAAAGACCCAGTACTTC.

This chain uses TRBV7-6 with TRBJ2-6; unclear D gene. The CDR3 loop spans 16 amino acids. Looked up from germline, CDR1 is SGHVS and CDR2 is FNYEAQ. Trimming left V 5 bases short and J 0 bases short, with 11 bases between. The CDR3, as DNA: TGTGCCAGCAGCCCTCCGCGGCGCTCTGGGGCCAACGTCCTGACTTTC. Its translation is CASSPPRRSGANVLTF.

The chain recombines TRBV30 with TRBJ1-6, with 7 bases lining up with TRBD1. This CDR3 is 11 amino acids long. The ends lost 7 bases at V and 10 bases at J; junction bases unmatched: 4. Germline V gene lookup returns CDR1 GTSNPN and CDR2 SVGIG (reference sequence). This chain's CDR3 is CAFQGGSPLHF. The CDR3 nucleotides are TGTGCCTTCCAGGGGGGCTCACCCCTCCACTTT.

The chain links TRBV2 to TRBJ1-1; 9 bases are a match to TRBD1. CDR1 is SNHLY and CDR2 is FYNNEI in the germline V gene. Trimming took 6 bases from V and 8 from J; bases not matched to a gene: 4. The CDR3 sequence is 12 residues long. The CDR3 DNA is TGTGCCAGCAGACCTACAGGGGGCGAAGCTTTCTTT. It codes for CASRPTGGEAFF.

This chain uses TRBV29-1 with TRBJ2-3; D not resolved. Germline V gene sequence: CDR1 SQVTM, CDR2 ANQGSEA. Trimming pared 4 bases from V and 0 bases from J, leaving 5 bases between. The CDR3 covers 12 residues. The DNA of the CDR3 is TGCAGCGTTGCAGTCAGCACAGATACGCAGTATTTT. Translated, it gives CSVAVSTDTQYF.

This clone was detected once. The rearrangement joins TRBV6-2 or TRBV6-3 to TRBJ2-5; D unresolved. Trimming cost V 2 bases and J 5 bases, with 12 bases left between them. This CDR3 region has 14 residues. Germline V CDR1 and CDR2: MNHEY, SVGEGT. DNA of the CDR3: TGTGCCAGCAGTTACCTCCACCTTGGGGAGACCCAGTACTTC. Protein: CASSYLHLGETQYF.

The chain recombines TRBV7-2 with TRBJ2-1, with TRBD2 matching over 7 bases. There are 14 residues in the CDR3. Germline V gene data show CDR1 as SGHTA and CDR2 as FQGNSA. With V trimmed by 3 bases and J by 8 bases, 7 bases remained unmatched. CDR3 bases: TGTGCCAGCAGCTTTTCACTCAGCGGGGATGAGCAGTTCTTC. Its protein product is CASSFSLSGDEQFF. Full variable domain (missing parts from reference TRBV7-2 and TRBJ2-1): GAGVSQSPSNKVTEKGKDVELRCDPISGHTALYWYRQSLGQGLEFLIYFQGNSAPDKSGLPSDRFSAERTGGSVSTLTIQRTQQEDSAVYLCASSFSLSGDEQFFGPGTRLTVL.